The 15 T cell receptor beta chains below all came from one sample that was sequenced in a study of blood T cell repertoires in COVID-19. Profiling relied on immunoSEQ multiplex PCR, and the TCRdb table lists in-frame clones only, not all of them. The sample lists around 250,000 clones; 84% were seen once. Sequencing was performed on PBMCs or T cells enriched from blood (not recorded which). Receptor source: a man between 50 and 59 years old who had recovered from COVID-19.

A remark on this clone: Lacking the conserved final phenylalanine or tryptophan, this CDR3 likely reflects a read error. The DNA is left out, because the CDR3 cannot be placed on it with certainty; the CDR3 is given as TCRdb lists it. The chain is built from TRBV20-1 and TRBJ1-1; the table's D call, TRBD1, was not checked against the DNA. The germline CDR1 and CDR2 sequences are DFQATT and SNEGSKA (reference sequence). From its first to its last residue, the CDR3 has 10 amino acids. The CDR3 here is CSARETGTGV.

V and J are TRBV19 and TRBJ1-2; 10 bases are a match to TRBD1. Germline trimming cut 3 bases from V and 5 bases from J; bases unmatched to any gene: 12. Germline CDR1 and CDR2: LNHDA and SQIVND (reference sequence). The CDR3 is 17 amino acids. CDR3: CASSMGPWGTGDYGYTF. The CDR3 DNA reads TGTGCCAGTAGTATGGGGCCTTGGGGGACAGGGGATTATGGCTACACCTTC.

The V gene is TRBV4-1, the J gene TRBJ2-3; 7 bases map to TRBD1. The CDR3 contains 16 residues. Per germline, CDR1 MGHRA and CDR2 YSYEKL. The V and J ends lost 0 bases and 1 base, in that order; junction bases with no gene match: 4. The DNA for the CDR3 is TGCGCCAGCAGCCAAGATACAGGGGCCGGCACAGATACGCAGTATTTT. This gives the protein CASSQDTGAGTDTQYF.

The chain links TRBV11-3 to TRBJ2-5; D gene ambiguous. This CDR3 is built from 13 residues. V was trimmed by 3 bases and J by 5 bases, leaving 10 bases between them. Germline V gives CDR1 SGHNT, CDR2 YENEEA. DNA for the CDR3: TGTGCCAGCAGCTTCCTCCTCGGGGAGACCCAGTACTTC. Amino acid sequence: CASSFLLGETQYF.

V usage is TRBV9 and J usage is TRBJ2-1; 7 positions match TRBD1. Germline trimming cut 0 bases from V and 7 bases from J; bases unmatched to any gene: 7. Per the germline V gene, CDR1 is SGDLS and CDR2 is YYNGEE. The CDR3 totals 15 residues. CDR3 nucleotides: TGTGCCAGCAGCGTAGGTCATTACAGGGGAAATGAGCAGTTCTTC. Its translation is CASSVGHYRGNEQFF.

The chain recombines TRBV20-1 with TRBJ2-2, with D possibly matching TRBD1 (5 bases). The V and J ends lost 3 bases and 4 bases respectively, with 12 bases between them. CDR3 size: 14 residues. Germline loops: CDR1 DFQATT, CDR2 SNEGSKA (reference sequence). The CDR3 spells CSASWGGGTGELFF. The CDR3 bases are TGCAGTGCTAGTTGGGGCGGCGGCACCGGGGAGCTGTTTTTT.

This sequence joins TRBV7-6 and TRBJ1-3; 8 bases map to TRBD1. The V gene's germline CDR1 is SGHVS and CDR2 FNYEAQ. V lost 2 bases and J lost 0; bases outside the gene matches: 9. This CDR3 spans 18 amino acids. CDR3 sequence reads: CASSLTLGTGSSGNTIYF. The CDR3 bases are TGTGCCAGCAGCTTAACACTCGGGACAGGTTCCTCTGGAAACACCATATATTTT.

The genes are TRBV27 and TRBJ2-2, with D possibly TRBD1 on 6 matching bases. The germline CDR1 and CDR2 sequences are MNHEY and SMNVEV (reference sequence). Deletions cut 6 bases from V and 2 bases from J, with 13 bases between. The CDR3 sequence is 15 residues long. In DNA, the CDR3 is TGTGCCAGCAGACGGTCAGGGGTTAACACCGGGGAGCTGTTTTTT. It codes for CASRRSGVNTGELFF.

This chain connects TRBV7-3 to TRBJ2-2; the match to TRBD2 covers 14 bases. CDR1 is SGHTA, CDR2 FQGTGA, per germline. The CDR3 totals 20 residues. The V segment lost 5 bases and the J segment 0 bases; nucleotides outside the gene matches: 11. This chain's CDR3 is CASSPNGGTSGRTNTGELFF. The CDR3 DNA reads TGTGCCAGCAGCCCAAATGGAGGGACTAGCGGGAGAACGAACACCGGGGAGCTGTTTTTT.

In its sample, this clone was seen a few times. The gene calls are TRBV9 and TRBJ2-1; TRBD2 aligns across 16 bases. The germline CDR1 and CDR2 sequences are SGDLS and YYNGEE. After removal of 4 bases from V and 10 bases from J, the junction contained 14 bases not matched to a gene. The CDR3 extends over 18 amino acids. The CDR3 nucleotides are TGTGCCAGCAGCCTCCTACGAGGGACTAGCGGGAGGGTACCAGAGCAGTTCTTC. Translation gives CASSLLRGTSGRVPEQFF.

The genes are TRBV30 and TRBJ2-7, with D possibly being TRBD1 (6 bases). This CDR3 is built from 16 residues. The V and J ends lost 0 bases and 1 base respectively, with 16 bases between them. CDR1 is GTSNPN, CDR2 SVGIG, per germline (reference sequence). CDR3 protein: CAWSVLQQGWSYEQYF. DNA of the CDR3: TGTGCCTGGAGTGTACTGCAACAGGGATGGTCCTACGAGCAGTACTTC.

This clone has a single count. This sequence joins TRBV28 and TRBJ2-7; 9 nucleotides line up with TRBD1. Germline V gene lookup returns CDR1 MDHEN and CDR2 SYDVKM. CDR3 length equals 15 residues. The ends lost 6 bases at V and 3 bases at J; junction bases unmatched: 9. The CDR3 coding sequence is TGTGCCAGCAGCACCCCCGGGACAGGGCTCTACGAGCAGTACTTC. This encodes CASSTPGTGLYEQYF. The full variable domain, completed using reference TRBV28 and TRBJ2-7, is DVKVTQSSRYLVKRTGEKVFLECVQDMDHENMFWYRQDPGLGLRLIYFSYDVKMKEKGDIPEGYSVSREKKERFSLILESASTNQTSMYLCASSTPGTGLYEQYFGPGTRLTVT.

This clone came up a few times. V is TRBV28 and J is TRBJ2-7; TRBD1 matches at 7 bases. Per the germline V gene, CDR1 is MDHEN and CDR2 is SYDVKM. V shed 5 bases and J 0 bases; nucleotides not matched to a gene: 7. This CDR3 comprises 15 residues. The CDR3 sequence: CASSRTGASSYEQYF. CDR3 bases: TGTGCCAGCAGTCGTACAGGGGCCAGCTCCTACGAGCAGTACTTC.

This clone occurred once. This sequence joins TRBV18 and TRBJ2-3; D is unclear. Germline V gene lookup returns CDR1 KGHSH and CDR2 LQKENI. V lost 5 bases to trimming and J lost 1 base, with 4 bases between them. The CDR3 length is 12 residues. CDR3 sequence: CASSSGTDTQYF. In DNA, the CDR3 is TGTGCCAGCTCATCTGGCACAGATACGCAGTATTTT.

The chain is built from TRBV5-4 and TRBJ2-2; D perhaps matches TRBD1 (5 bases). From germline, CDR1 is SGHNT and CDR2 YYREEE (reference sequence). The CDR3 covers 15 residues. V lost 4 bases to trimming and J lost 1 base, with 11 bases between them. This chain's CDR3 is CASSPTVLNTGELFF. CDR3 DNA: TGTGCCAGCAGCCCGACAGTACTGAACACCGGGGAGCTGTTTTTT. Combining the CDR3 with reference TRBV5-4 and TRBJ2-2 gives the whole variable domain ETGVTQSPTHLIKTRGQQVTLRCSSQSGHNTVSWYQQALGQGPQFIFQYYREEENGRGNFPPRFSGLQFPNYSSELNVNALELDDSALYLCASSPTVLNTGELFFGEGSRLTVL.